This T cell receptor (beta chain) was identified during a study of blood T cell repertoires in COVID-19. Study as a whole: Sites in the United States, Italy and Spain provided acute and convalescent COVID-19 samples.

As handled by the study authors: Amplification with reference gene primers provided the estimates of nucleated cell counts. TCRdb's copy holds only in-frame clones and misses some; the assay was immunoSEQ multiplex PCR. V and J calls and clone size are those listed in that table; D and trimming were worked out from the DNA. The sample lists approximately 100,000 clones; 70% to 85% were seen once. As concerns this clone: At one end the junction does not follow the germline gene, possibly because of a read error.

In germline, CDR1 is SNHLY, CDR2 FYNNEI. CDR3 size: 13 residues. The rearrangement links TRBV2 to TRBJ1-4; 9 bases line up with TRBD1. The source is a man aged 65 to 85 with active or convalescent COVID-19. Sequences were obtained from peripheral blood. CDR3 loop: CATVQDRGERLFF. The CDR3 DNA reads TGTGCCACCGTACAGGACAGGGGCGAAAGACTGTTTTTT.